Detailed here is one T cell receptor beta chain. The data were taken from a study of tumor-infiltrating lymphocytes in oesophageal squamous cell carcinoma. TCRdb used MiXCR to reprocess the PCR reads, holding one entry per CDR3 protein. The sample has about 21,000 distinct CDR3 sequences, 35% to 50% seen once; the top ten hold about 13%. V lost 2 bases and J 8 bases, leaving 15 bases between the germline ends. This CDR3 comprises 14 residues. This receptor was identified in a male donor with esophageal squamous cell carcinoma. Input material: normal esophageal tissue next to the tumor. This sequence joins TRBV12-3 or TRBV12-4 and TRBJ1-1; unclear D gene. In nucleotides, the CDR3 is TGTGCCAGCAGTTTACAAGGATCGGGGATCGAAGCTTTCTTT. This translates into CASSLQGSGIEAFF.